This T cell receptor beta chain was profiled in a study of blood T cells in healthy people across ages. Study in general: Per every two T cells, about one barcoded beta molecule was captured by template switching. Study findings and constraints: The fall in TCR beta diversity per million T cells was roughly linear with age.

Through a sample-barcoded 5' primer and a J-beta primer mix, a second PCR was run for about 6 to 11 cycles. TCRdb analysed the 5' RACE reads with MiXCR anew, one entry per CDR3 protein. Found here are around 850,000 distinct CDR3 sequences, roughly 40% of them singletons; the top ten hold 10% to 15%. V was pared by 5 bases and J by 2 bases, with 11 bases between. CDR3 length: 13 residues. Germline V gives CDR1 DFQATT, CDR2 SNEGSKA (reference sequence). Comments on this clonotype: The antigen is not known.

This chain links TRBV20-1 with TRBJ2-3; D may be TRBD1 (7 bases). The sample consisted of blood. This clonotype originated in a man aged 18 to 30 in good health. The CDR3 here is CSAQGGYTDTQYF. In DNA, the CDR3 is TGCAGTGCTCAGGGGGGATACACAGATACGCAGTATTTT.